The clone carrying this TCR beta chain was seen a handful of times. The entry originates in a study of blood T cell repertoires in COVID-19. Study background: Samples representing acute and convalescent COVID-19 were sourced from the United States, Italy and Spain.

Using immunoSEQ multiplex PCR, the repertoire was profiled, and TCRdb retains in-frame clones only, with some absent. The repertoire has about 90,000 clones, 75% to 90% of them found once; the top ten carry approximately 10%. CDR3 length: 17 residues. With V trimmed by 2 bases and J by 6 bases, 12 bases remained unmatched. Germline CDR1 is MNHNS and CDR2 is SASEGT. The chain has TRBV6-1 and TRBJ2-1, with TRBD1 matching over 8 bases. Sample: peripheral blood. The receptor's source is a woman in her seventies with acute or convalescent COVID-19. The CDR3 DNA reads TGTGCCAGCAGTGAAAGGGGATGGGGACAGGTTATCAATGAGCAGTTCTTC. Protein sequence: CASSERGWGQVINEQFF.